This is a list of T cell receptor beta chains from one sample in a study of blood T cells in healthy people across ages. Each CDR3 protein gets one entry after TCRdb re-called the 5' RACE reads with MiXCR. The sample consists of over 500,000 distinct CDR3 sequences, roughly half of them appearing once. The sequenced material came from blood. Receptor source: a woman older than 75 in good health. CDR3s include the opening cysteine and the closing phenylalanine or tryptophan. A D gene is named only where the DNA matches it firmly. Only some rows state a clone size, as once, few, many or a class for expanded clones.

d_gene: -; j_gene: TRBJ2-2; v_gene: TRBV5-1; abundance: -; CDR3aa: CASSWGIDTGELFF; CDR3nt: TGCGCCAGCAGCTGGGGCATCGACACCGGGGAGCTGTTTTTT
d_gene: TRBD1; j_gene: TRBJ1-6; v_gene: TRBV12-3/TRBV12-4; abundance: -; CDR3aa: CASSLGRGNSPLHF; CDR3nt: TGTGCCAGCAGTTTGGGCAGGGGGAATTCACCCCTCCACTTT
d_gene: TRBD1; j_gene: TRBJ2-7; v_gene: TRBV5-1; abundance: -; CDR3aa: CASSFWTGGKNGQYF; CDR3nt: TGCGCCAGCAGCTTCTGGACAGGGGGCAAGAATGGGCAGTACTTC
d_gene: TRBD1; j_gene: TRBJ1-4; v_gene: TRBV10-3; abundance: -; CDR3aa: CAISDGTGGAGEKLFF; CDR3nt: TGTGCCATCAGTGACGGGACAGGGGGCGCCGGTGAAAAACTGTTTTTT
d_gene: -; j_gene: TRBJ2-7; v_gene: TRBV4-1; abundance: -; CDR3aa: CASSHKQGYEQYF; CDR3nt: TGCGCCAGCAGCCATAAACAGGGCTACGAGCAGTACTTC
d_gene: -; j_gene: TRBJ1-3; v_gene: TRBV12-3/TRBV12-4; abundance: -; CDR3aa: CASSLVAHTGTGNTIYF; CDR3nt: TGTGCCAGCAGTTTAGTGGCCCATACAGGGACTGGAAACACCATATATTTT
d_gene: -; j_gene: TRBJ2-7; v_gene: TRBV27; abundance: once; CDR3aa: CASSLADSPLSEQYF; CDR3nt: TGTGCCAGCAGTTTAGCGGACTCCCCCCTCTCCGAGCAGTACTTC
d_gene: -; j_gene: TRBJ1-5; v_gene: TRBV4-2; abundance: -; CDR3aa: CASSQGSVNSNQPQHF; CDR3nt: TGTGCCAGCAGCCAGGGCAGTGTAAATAGCAATCAGCCCCAGCATTTT
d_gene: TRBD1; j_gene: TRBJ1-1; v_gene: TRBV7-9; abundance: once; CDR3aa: CASSNRDRGLNTEAFF; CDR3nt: TGTGCCAGCAGCAACCGGGACAGGGGATTGAACACTGAAGCTTTCTTT
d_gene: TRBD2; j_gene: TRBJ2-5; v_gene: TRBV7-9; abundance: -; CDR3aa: CASSSSGVGFYNEQYF; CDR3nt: TGTGCCAGCAGCTCCAGCGGGGTGGGATTTTACAATGAGCAGTACTTC
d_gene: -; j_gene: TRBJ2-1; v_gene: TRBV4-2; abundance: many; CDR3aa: CASSQDAQRVGNEQFF; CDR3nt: TGTGCCAGCAGCCAAGATGCCCAGCGGGTTGGGAATGAGCAGTTCTTC
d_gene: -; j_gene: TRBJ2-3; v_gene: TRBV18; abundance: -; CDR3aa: CASSPAGAGTDTQYF; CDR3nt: TGTGCCAGCTCACCTGCGGGGGCGGGCACAGATACGCAGTATTTT
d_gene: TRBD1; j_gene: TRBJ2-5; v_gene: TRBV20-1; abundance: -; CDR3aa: CSAVEGAEETQYF; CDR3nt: TGCAGTGCAGTAGAGGGGGCGGAAGAGACCCAGTACTTC
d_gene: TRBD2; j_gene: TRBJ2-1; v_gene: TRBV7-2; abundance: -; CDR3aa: CASSSRTSGLNEQFF; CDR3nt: TGTGCCAGCAGCTCGAGGACTAGCGGGCTCAATGAGCAGTTCTTC